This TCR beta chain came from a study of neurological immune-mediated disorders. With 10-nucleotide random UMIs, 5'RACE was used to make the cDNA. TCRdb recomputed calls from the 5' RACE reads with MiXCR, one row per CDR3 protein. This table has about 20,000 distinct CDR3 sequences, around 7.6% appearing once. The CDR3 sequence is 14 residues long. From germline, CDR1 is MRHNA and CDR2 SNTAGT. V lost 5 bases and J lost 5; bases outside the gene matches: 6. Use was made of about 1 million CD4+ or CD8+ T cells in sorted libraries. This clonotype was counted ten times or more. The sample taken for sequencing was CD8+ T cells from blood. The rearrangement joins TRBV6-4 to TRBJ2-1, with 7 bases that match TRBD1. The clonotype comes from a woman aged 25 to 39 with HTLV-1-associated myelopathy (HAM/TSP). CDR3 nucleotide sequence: TGTGCCAGCAGTTCCGGGACAGAAAACAATGAGCAGTTCTTC. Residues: CASSSGTENNEQFF.